This TCR beta chain is drawn from a study of blood T cell repertoires in COVID-19. The CDR3 loop spans 13 amino acids. The germline V gene encodes CDR1 SQVTM and CDR2 ANQGSEA. Trimming cost V 3 bases and J 3 bases, with 10 bases left between them. Sequencing was performed with immunoSEQ multiplex PCR; in TCRdb, only in-frame clones are kept and a portion is missing. The sample lists about 52,000 clones, 85% to 90% occurring once. The sequence derives from an older man with acute or convalescent COVID-19. The rearrangement joins TRBV29-1 to TRBJ2-3; D call uncertain. Sequenced material: peripheral blood. CDR3 nucleotide sequence: TGCAGCGTTGAGGAGCCTGCAACAGATACGCAGTATTTT. Translated: CSVEEPATDTQYF.